The 21 T cell receptor beta chains below all came from one sample that was sequenced in a study of T cells in Graves' hyperthyroidism and ophthalmopathy. RNA transcripts served as the template for amplifying TCR beta CDR3 regions. Primed by the HTBI set, a first-round RT-PCR was run on the TCR CDR3. Each CDR3 protein is one row after TCRdb ran MiXCR on the multiplex PCR reads. This table has 480,000 or so distinct CDR3 sequences, 46% appearing once. The sequenced material came from peripheral blood or thyroid tissue (not recorded which). Source of these receptors: an adult woman with Graves' disease, either hyperthyroidism or ophthalmopathy (not recorded which).

The chain has TRBV9 and TRBJ1-5; weak D call: TRBD1 (6 bases). V gave up 2 bases and J gave up 5 bases, with 17 bases separating them. The CDR3 runs to 16 residues. The germline CDR1 and CDR2 sequences are SGDLS and YYNGEE. CDR3 region: CASSVGSGRGDQPQHF. The DNA for the CDR3 is TGTGCCAGCAGCGTGGGGTCAGGCAGGGGCGATCAGCCCCAGCATTTT.

The rearrangement uses TRBV19 and TRBJ1-6; 9 nucleotides align to TRBD1. Germline V CDR1 and CDR2: LNHDA, SQIVND (reference sequence). The CDR3 totals 17 residues. V was pared by 3 bases and J by 7 bases, with 10 bases of the junction left unmatched. Here the CDR3 DNA reads TGTGCCAGTAGTATTGGCCTACCGGGACAGGGAAATTCACCCCTCCACTTT. Its protein product is CASSIGLPGQGNSPLHF. Full variable domain (missing parts from reference TRBV19 and TRBJ1-6): DGGITQSPKYLFRKEGQNVTLSCEQNLNHDAMYWYRQDPGQGLRLIYYSQIVNDFQKGDIAEGYSVSREKKESFPLTVTSAQKNPTAFYLCASSIGLPGQGNSPLHFGNGTRLTVT.

The chain joins TRBV10-3 to TRBJ2-7; 10 bases align to TRBD1. The germline V gene has CDR1 ENHRY and CDR2 SYGVKD. V shed 10 bases and J 4 bases; nucleotides not matched to a gene: 10. The CDR3 is made up of 14 amino acids. The CDR3 DNA reads as TGTGCCAGCAGCACAGACAGGGGGCTGTACGAGCAGTACTTC. Encoded protein: CASSTDRGLYEQYF.

The V gene is TRBV7-8, the J gene TRBJ1-6, with D possibly being TRBD1 (6 bases). The ends were cut back, 11 bases at V and 6 bases at J, with 14 bases in the middle. The CDR3 length is 13 residues. Germline assignment: CDR1 SGHVS and CDR2 FQNEAQ. The CDR3 protein is CASRTAFNSPLHF. The CDR3 DNA sequence: TGTGCCTCCCGGACAGCTTTTAATTCACCCCTCCACTTT.

Points on this clonotype: Possible read error: a much larger clone is one base away. The V gene is TRBV5-1, the J gene TRBJ2-5; D is perhaps TRBD2 (6 bases). Germline V CDR1 and CDR2: SGHRS, YFSETQ. V shed 4 bases and J shed 5 bases, with 15 bases lying between them. The length of the CDR3 is 14 residues. The DNA of the CDR3 is TGCGCCAGCAGCAAAACGGCAGGGAGGGAGACCCAGTACTTC. Its protein product is CASSKTAGRETQYF.

The gene calls are TRBV29-1 and TRBJ2-7, with 11 positions matching TRBD2. This CDR3 has 12 residues. Germline values: CDR1 SQVTM, CDR2 ANQGSEA. Trimming cost V 4 bases and J 6 bases; bases outside gene matches: 2. The CDR3 loop reads CSVGLAGLEQYF. The CDR3 DNA sequence: TGCAGCGTTGGACTAGCGGGACTCGAGCAGTACTTC.

CDR3 DNA sequence: TGCAGTGCTGAGAGCGGGAGGGCCTACGAGCAGTACTTC. This translates into CSAESGRAYEQYF. This rearrangement joins TRBV20-1 to TRBJ2-7; TRBD2 matches 10 bases. Germline V gene lookup returns CDR1 DFQATT and CDR2 SNEGSKA (reference sequence). V was clipped by 5 bases and J by 2 bases; unmatched bases: 3. The length of the CDR3 is 13 residues.

The chain links TRBV10-3 to TRBJ1-1; 7 nucleotides align to TRBD1. The CDR3 extends over 15 amino acids. Germline CDR1 is ENHRY and CDR2 is SYGVKD. Trimming at V came to 5 bases and at J to 5 bases, leaving 11 bases not matched to a gene. The CDR3 region has the DNA TGTGCCATCAGTCCAAACAGGGGACGTAGGACTGAAGCTTTCTTT. Protein sequence: CAISPNRGRRTEAFF.

The V call is TRBV19, the J call TRBJ2-5; D not resolved. Germline V gene sequence: CDR1 LNHDA, CDR2 SQIVND (reference sequence). There are 13 residues in the CDR3. V dropped 3 bases and J dropped 4 bases, with 9 bases sitting between them. Here the CDR3 reads CASSMSVTETQYF. CDR3 coding DNA: TGTGCCAGTAGTATGTCGGTTACAGAGACCCAGTACTTC.

This clonotype was seen more than once but under ten times. CDR3 in amino acids: CASTYPVGQRSYEQYF. The CDR3 nucleotides are TGTGCCAGCACCTATCCTGTGGGACAGAGATCCTACGAGCAGTACTTC. The rearrangement uses TRBV6-1 and TRBJ2-7; the match to TRBD1 covers 7 bases. V dropped 7 bases and J dropped 1; count of bases not matched to a gene: 13. The CDR3 is 16 residues long. Germline V gene sequence: CDR1 MNHNS, CDR2 SASEGT.

V is TRBV2 and J is TRBJ1-1; weak D call: TRBD1 (5 bases). Trimming shortened V by 5 bases and J by 4 bases, and 14 bases separated the two germline ends. The CDR3 runs 14 residues. Germline CDR1 reads SNHLY; CDR2 reads FYNNEI. CDR3: CASSWSQGATEAFF. The CDR3 DNA reads as TGTGCCAGCAGTTGGAGCCAGGGCGCCACTGAAGCTTTCTTT.

This rearrangement joins TRBV2 to TRBJ2-5, with TRBD2 matching over 7 bases. V shed 6 bases and J 4 bases; nucleotides not matched to a gene: 5. The CDR3 totals 13 residues. Germline V CDR1 and CDR2: SNHLY, FYNNEI. The CDR3 loop is CASRRLAGETQYF. The CDR3 coding sequence is TGTGCCAGCAGAAGATTAGCGGGAGAGACCCAGTACTTC.

About this clonotype itself: Because the CDR3's place on the DNA is in doubt, the DNA is left out and the CDR3 is given as listed by TCRdb. The genes are TRBV7-9 and TRBJ1-1. The CDR3 is 18 amino acids in total, end residues counted. CDR1 and CDR2 from the germline V gene are SEHNR and FQNEAQ (reference sequence). This CDR3 is CASSFYICSALSDTEAFF.

This clonotype was seen more than once but under ten times. An end of the junction does not agree with germline; a read error may underlie this. V is TRBV11-2 and J is TRBJ1-2; D possibly corresponds to TRBD1 (6 bases). CDR3 length: 15 amino acids. The germline V gene has CDR1 SGHAT and CDR2 FQNNGV. CDR3 in amino acids: CASSFTPDSNHGYTF. The CDR3 DNA reads TGTGCCAGCAGCTTTACCCCGGACAGTAACCATGGCTACACCTTC.

CDR3 nucleotides: TGCGCCAGCGGTATAGCGGGGAACACTGAAGCTTTCTTT. This translates into CASGIAGNTEAFF. The gene calls are TRBV5-1 and TRBJ1-1, with unresolved D. The germline V gene encodes CDR1 SGHRS and CDR2 YFSETQ. There are 13 residues in the CDR3. Trimming pared 7 bases from V and 1 base from J, leaving 11 bases between.

As to this clonotype: A much larger clone differs by one base, so this may be a read error. The CDR3 is CASSFGLTVPGRTYEQYF. The CDR3 nucleotides read TGTGCCAGCAGCTTCGGACTAACGGTCCCGGGGCGGACCTACGAGCAGTACTTC. The chain has TRBV7-9 and TRBJ2-7, with D possibly matching TRBD2 (6 bases). CDR3 size: 18 residues. The V and J ends lost 3 bases and 2 bases respectively, with 23 bases between them. CDR1 and CDR2 from the germline V gene are SEHNR and FQNEAQ (reference sequence). Looking up the rest from reference TRBV7-9 and TRBJ2-7 gives the full variable domain: DTGVSQNPRHKITKRGQNVTFRCDPISEHNRLYWYRQTLGQGPEFLTYFQNEAQLEKSRLLSDRFSAERPKGSFSTLEIQRTEQGDSAMYLCASSFGLTVPGRTYEQYFGPGTRLTVT.

This clonotype was counted at least ten times. The chain combines TRBV2 with TRBJ2-7; either TRBD1 or TRBD2 may fit D (5 bases each). The germline CDR1 and CDR2 sequences are SNHLY and FYNNEI. There are 13 residues in the CDR3. V was pared by 8 bases and J by 3 bases, with 14 bases between. The CDR3 protein is CASSRDANYEQYF. In DNA, the CDR3 is TGTGCCAGCTCCCGGGACGCAAACTACGAGCAGTACTTC. The variable domain in full, completed from reference TRBV2 and TRBJ2-7, reads EPEVTQTPSHQVTQMGQEVILRCVPISNHLYFYWYRQILGQKVEFLVSFYNNEISEKSEIFDDQFSVERPDGSNFTLKIRSTKLEDSAMYFCASSRDANYEQYFGPGTRLTVT.

This sequence joins TRBV2 and TRBJ2-2; tentative D call: TRBD1 (6 bases). Trimming removed 7 bases at V and 2 bases at J, with 17 bases between. The CDR3 covers 16 residues. The V gene's germline CDR1 is SNHLY and CDR2 FYNNEI. The CDR3: CASTRGTPLNTGELFF. The CDR3 region has the DNA TGTGCCAGCACCAGGGGAACACCTCTAAACACCGGGGAGCTGTTTTTT.

The rearrangement joins TRBV10-3 to TRBJ2-5; no definite D call. Germline V gives CDR1 ENHRY, CDR2 SYGVKD. The CDR3 is 11 residues long. The germline V and J ends were trimmed by 10 bases and 8 bases, with 14 bases remaining between them. The CDR3 nucleotides are TGTGCCACAAAGACGTGGAGCACCCAGTACTTC. Its translation is CATKTWSTQYF.

This clonotype was detected many times. The chain recombines TRBV6-2 or TRBV6-3 with TRBJ1-1; D unresolved. Looked up from germline, CDR1 is MNHEY and CDR2 is SVGEGT. The CDR3 sequence is 14 residues long. The V and J ends lost 2 bases and 1 base respectively, with 8 bases between them. CDR3 residues: CASSYAQPNTEAFF. CDR3 sequence (DNA): TGTGCCAGCAGTTACGCACAGCCGAACACTGAAGCTTTCTTT.

V usage is TRBV6-6 and J usage is TRBJ1-1; D perhaps matches TRBD1 (6 bases). V was pared by 6 bases and J by 5 bases, with 16 bases between. This CDR3 is 14 amino acids long. In germline, CDR1 is MNHNY, CDR2 SVGAGI (reference sequence). The CDR3 sequence: CASSVRGLGTEAFF. In DNA form, the CDR3 reads TGTGCCAGCAGCGTGCGGGGGCTTGGGACTGAAGCTTTCTTT.